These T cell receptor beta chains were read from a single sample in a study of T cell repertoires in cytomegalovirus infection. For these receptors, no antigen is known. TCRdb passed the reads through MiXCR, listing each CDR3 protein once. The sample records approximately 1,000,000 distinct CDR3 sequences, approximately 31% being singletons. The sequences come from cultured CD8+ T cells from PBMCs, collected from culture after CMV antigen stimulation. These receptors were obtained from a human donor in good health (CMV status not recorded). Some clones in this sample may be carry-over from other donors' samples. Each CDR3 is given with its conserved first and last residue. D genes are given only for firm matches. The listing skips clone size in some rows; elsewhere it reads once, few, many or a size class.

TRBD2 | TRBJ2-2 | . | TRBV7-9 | CASTPRAGGSNTGELFF | TGTGCCAGCACCCCGAGAGCGGGGGGCTCTAACACCGGGGAGCTGTTTTTT
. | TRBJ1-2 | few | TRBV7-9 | CASSLAGRDDYGYTF | TGTGCCAGCAGCTTAGCGGGCAGGGACGACTATGGCTACACCTTC
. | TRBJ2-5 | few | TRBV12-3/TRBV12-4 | CASSAGFQETQYF | TGTGCCAGCAGCGCAGGGTTCCAAGAGACCCAGTACTTC
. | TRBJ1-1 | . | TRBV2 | CASSETTGLSTEAFF | TGTGCCAGCAGTGAAACCACGGGGTTGTCCACTGAAGCTTTCTTT
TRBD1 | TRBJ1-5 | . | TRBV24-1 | CATSDPRGQQNQPQHF | TGTGCCACCAGTGACCCCAGGGGACAGCAAAATCAGCCCCAGCATTTT
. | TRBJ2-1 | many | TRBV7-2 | CASSLGAPGQPLYNEQFF | TGTGCCAGCAGCTTAGGGGCCCCCGGACAGCCTCTCTACAATGAGCAGTTCTTC
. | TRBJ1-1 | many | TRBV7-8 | CASSPLTSLTEAFF | TGTGCCAGCAGCCCTCTGACAAGTTTAACTGAAGCTTTCTTT
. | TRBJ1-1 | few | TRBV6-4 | CASSAEQGYTEAFF | TGTGCCAGCAGTGCCGAACAGGGTTACACTGAAGCTTTCTTT
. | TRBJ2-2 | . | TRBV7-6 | CVSSPTGSNTGELFF | TGTGTCAGCTCCCCCACCGGATCGAACACCGGGGAGCTGTTTTTT
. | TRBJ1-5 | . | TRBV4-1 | CASSQEATSNQPQHF | TGCGCCAGCAGCCAAGAGGCTACTAGCAATCAGCCCCAGCATTTT
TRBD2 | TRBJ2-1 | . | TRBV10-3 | CAISEGTEWGGVEDEQFF | TGTGCCATCAGTGAGGGGACGGAGTGGGGGGGGGTAGAGGATGAGCAGTTCTTC
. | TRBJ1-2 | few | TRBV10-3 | CAISDEGVGGYTF | TGTGCCATCAGTGATGAGGGGGTAGGAGGCTACACCTTC
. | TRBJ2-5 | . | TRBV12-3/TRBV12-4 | CASGLQGRRGGETQYF | TGTGCCAGCGGATTACAGGGTCGGCGTGGAGGAGAGACCCAGTACTTC
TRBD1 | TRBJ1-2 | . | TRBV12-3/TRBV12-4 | CASSSPSDRAHPGGYTF | TGTGCCAGCAGTTCTCCATCGGACAGGGCCCACCCTGGGGGCTACACCTTC
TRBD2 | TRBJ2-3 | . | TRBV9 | CASSQEGLAGFSTDTQYF | TGTGCCAGCAGTCAAGAGGGGCTAGCGGGTTTTAGCACAGATACGCAGTATTTT
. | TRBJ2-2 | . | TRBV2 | CATERDTGELFF | TGTGCAACTGAAAGGGACACCGGGGAGCTGTTTTTT
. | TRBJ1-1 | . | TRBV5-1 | CASSGWGGRGTEAFF | TGCGCCAGCAGCGGGTGGGGGGGGCGGGGAACTGAAGCTTTCTTT
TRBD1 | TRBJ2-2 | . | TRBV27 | CASSFRTGTGGLRTGELFF | TGTGCCAGCAGTTTTCGAACGGGGACAGGGGGCTTAAGGACCGGGGAGCTGTTTTTT
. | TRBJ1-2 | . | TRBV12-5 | CASGSLRAGDNAGYTF | TGTGCTAGTGGTTCCCTTCGGGCAGGGGATAATGCTGGCTACACCTTC
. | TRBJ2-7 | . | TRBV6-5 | CASSYGAGLAEQYF | TGTGCCAGCAGTTACGGGGCAGGTCTGGCCGAGCAGTACTTC
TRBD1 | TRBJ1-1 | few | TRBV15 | CATSGRQGQAFF | TGTGCCACCAGCGGTCGACAGGGGCAAGCTTTCTTT
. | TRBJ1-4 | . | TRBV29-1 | CSVGTDIMGVEKLFF | TGCAGCGTTGGGACAGATATAATGGGGGTTGAAAAACTGTTTTTT
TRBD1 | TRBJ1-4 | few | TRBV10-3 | CAISEFRDREEKLFF | TGTGCCATCAGTGAGTTCCGGGACAGGGAGGAAAAACTGTTTTTT
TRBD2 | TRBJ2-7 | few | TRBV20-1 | CSAQAGVPPYEQYF | TGCAGTGCCCAAGCGGGGGTCCCTCCCTACGAGCAGTACTTC
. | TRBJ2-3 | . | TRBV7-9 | CASSKPFWGDTQYF | TGTGCCAGCAGCAAACCTTTTTGGGGAGATACGCAGTATTTT
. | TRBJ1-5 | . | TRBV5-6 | CASSTYRSSNQPQHF | TGTGCCAGCAGCACCTACAGGAGTAGCAATCAGCCCCAGCATTTT
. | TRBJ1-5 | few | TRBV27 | CASSLSYNQPQHF | TGTGCCAGCAGTTTATCTTACAATCAGCCCCAGCATTTT